The 6 T cell receptor beta chains reported below all come from one sample, sequenced in a study of blood T cells in healthy people across ages. It was with a sample-barcoded 5' primer and a J-beta primer mix that a second PCR of roughly 6 to 12 cycles was run. TCRdb analysed the 5' RACE reads with MiXCR anew, one entry per CDR3 protein. The sample lists approximately 1.5 million distinct CDR3 sequences; around 35% were seen once. The sample taken for sequencing was blood. These receptor sequences come from a woman aged 25 to 45 in good health.

The chain uses TRBV12-3 or TRBV12-4 and TRBJ2-3; 12 bases are shared with TRBD2. The CDR3 length is 20 residues. The J segment lost 4 bases and the V segment lost 4 bases, leaving 18 bases of the junction unmatched. The CDR3 sequence: CASSSPTSGGGKVGADTQYF. The CDR3 nucleotides are TGTGCCAGCAGTTCCCCGACTAGCGGGGGCGGTAAAGTGGGCGCAGATACGCAGTATTTT.

This clonotype was seen more than once but under ten times. The chain employs TRBV19 and TRBJ2-1; the match to TRBD2 covers 7 bases. The germline CDR1 and CDR2 sequences are LNHDA and SQIVND (reference sequence). CDR3 length: 16 amino acids. V lost 5 bases and J lost 2; bases outside the gene matches: 9. CDR3 amino acids: CASSPQGGGAYNEQFF. CDR3 DNA: TGTGCCAGTAGTCCCCAAGGCGGGGGAGCCTACAATGAGCAGTTCTTC.

This clonotype was counted between two and nine times. This sequence joins TRBV5-1 and TRBJ2-1; the match to TRBD2 covers 7 bases. The CDR3 length is 16 residues. V lost 3 bases to trimming and J lost 7 bases; unmatched junction nucleotides: 13. From germline, CDR1 is SGHRS and CDR2 YFSETQ. CDR3: CASSSRLADAGNEQFF. The DNA for the CDR3 is TGCGCCAGCAGCTCCCGGCTAGCGGACGCGGGTAATGAGCAGTTCTTC.

The V gene is TRBV20-1, the J gene TRBJ2-3; the match to TRBD1 covers 9 bases. V lost 8 bases, J lost 0 bases, and 9 bases stayed unmatched. The CDR3 has 15 amino acids. CDR1 DFQATT and CDR2 SNEGSKA come from the germline V gene (reference sequence). The CDR3 region has the DNA TGCAGTACTGTACAGGGGGCGAGGAGCACAGATACGCAGTATTTT. Translated: CSTVQGARSTDTQYF.

The DNA of the CDR3 is TGTGCCAGCAGTGAAGGGACAGGGGCGGCCTACGAGCAGTACTTC. This sequence encodes CASSEGTGAAYEQYF. This sequence joins TRBV6-1 and TRBJ2-7; 9 nucleotides align to TRBD1. The germline gives CDR1 MNHNS, CDR2 SASEGT. J lost 2 bases, V lost 1 base, and 3 bases had no gene match. The CDR3 spans 15 residues.

This clonotype was detected only a few times. The V and J genes are TRBV28 and TRBJ2-7; D call uncertain. Trimming took off 4 bases at V and 9 bases at J, with 10 bases between the two ends. Germline V lookup: CDR1 MDHEN, CDR2 SYDVKM. The CDR3 extends over 11 amino acids. The DNA for the CDR3 is TGTGCCAGCAGTTCCGGTTTCGGGCAGTACTTC. Translating gives CASSSGFGQYF.